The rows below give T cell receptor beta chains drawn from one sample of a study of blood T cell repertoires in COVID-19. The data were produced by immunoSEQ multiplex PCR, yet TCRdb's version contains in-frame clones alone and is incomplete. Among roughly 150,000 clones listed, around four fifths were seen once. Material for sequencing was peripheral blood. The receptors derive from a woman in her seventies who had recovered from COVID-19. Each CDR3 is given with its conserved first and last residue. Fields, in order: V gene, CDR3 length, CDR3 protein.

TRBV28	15	CASSSPPSGGWGQFF
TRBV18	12	CASSPGPHEQFF
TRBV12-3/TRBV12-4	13	CASSLGLGGKLFF
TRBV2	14	CASSESSSRQPQHF
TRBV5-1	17	CASSPQPTGAGDEKLFF
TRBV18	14	CASSPLADSYEQYF
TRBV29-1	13	CSVRAGGTETQYF
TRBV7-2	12	CASGQVTDTQYF
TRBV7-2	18	CASSPRLAGSGNTGELFF
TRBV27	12	CASSLSNNEQFF
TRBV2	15	CASISSGSGTGELFF
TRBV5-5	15	CASSLRDSAYNEQFF
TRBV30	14	CAWGSGSGYNEQFF
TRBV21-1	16	CASSPLGQSGANVLTF
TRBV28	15	CASSSYGGGTQTQYF
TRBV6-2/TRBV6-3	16	CASSQQGADGHQPQHF
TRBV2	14	CASGTSGSYNEQFF
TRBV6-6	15	CASTLGAAGGYEQYF
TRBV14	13	CASSQGRFGTQYF
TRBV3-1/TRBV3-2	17	CASSQGRASGNYNEQFF
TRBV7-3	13	CASSPGQHYGYTF
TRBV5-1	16	CASSPPTSESTDTQYF
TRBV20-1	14	CSASGQGDAGELFF
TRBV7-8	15	CASSPRTGTGYGYTF
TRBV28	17	CASSLFREYVLVTEAFF
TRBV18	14	CASSVTGTGYGYTF
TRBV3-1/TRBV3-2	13	CASISGIGNEQFF
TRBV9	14	CASSVDWGAYEQYF
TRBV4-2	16	CASSQPLGQVNEKLFF